This T cell receptor beta chain was profiled in a study of radiation and T cells in renal cell carcinoma. Regarding the study as a whole: From baseline, blood top tumor clonotypes peaked at 2 weeks post-radiation.

Time point here: blood 2 weeks post-SBRT. Treatment indicated: 15 Gy SBRT to primary tumor, nephrectomy 4 weeks later. Method: immunoSEQ multiplex PCR; TCRdb's copy keeps in-frame clones and lacks some. The data contain 70,000 or so clones, roughly 87% of them singletons. This CDR3 comprises 15 residues. Germline trimming cut 5 bases from V and 6 bases from J; bases unmatched to any gene: 9. Germline loops: CDR1 SGHTA, CDR2 FQGNSA. Concerning this clone: Its specificity is not known.

This material consisted of blood, taken from a patient whose treatment included radiotherapy and nephrectomy. The source is a man aged 60 to 69 with renal cell carcinoma. J is TRBJ2-1 and V is TRBV7-2; TRBD1 aligns across 8 bases. The CDR3 DNA follows: TGTGCCAGCAGCCCGCTAGGACAGGGAGTCAATGAGCAGTTCTTC. This sequence encodes CASSPLGQGVNEQFF. The full variable domain, completed using reference TRBV7-2 and TRBJ2-1, is GAGVSQSPSNKVTEKGKDVELRCDPISGHTALYWYRQSLGQGLEFLIYFQGNSAPDKSGLPSDRFSAERTGGSVSTLTIQRTQQEDSAVYLCASSPLGQGVNEQFFGPGTRLTVL.